This record covers a single T cell receptor beta chain. What it binds is not known. After extraction with the RNeasy kit, 0.5 to 1 ug of the RNA was reverse transcribed using random hexamers. Amplification of TCR beta CDR3 across 54 Vbeta and 13 Jbeta was performed with immunoSEQ multiplex PCR. Each CDR3 protein gets one entry after TCRdb re-called the immunoSEQ multiplex PCR reads with MiXCR. The repertoire has approximately 300,000 distinct CDR3 sequences, approximately 89% of them found once; the top ten carry approximately 0.18%. Sequencing targeted TCR beta in blood CD8+ and CD4+ T cells. Negative isolation yielded CD8+ and CD4+ T cells; FACS enriched TEMRA cells. This specimen belongs to a study of CD8 T cells in Susac syndrome. V dropped 3 bases and J dropped 1 base, with 12 bases sitting between them. This CDR3 has 15 residues. The germline V gene encodes CDR1 LNHDA and CDR2 SQIVND (reference sequence).

Points from the study as a whole: Regarding the TCR sequencing and HLA analysis, the study admitted that a relatively small number of individuals were involved.

Sequencing used CD8+ T cells from PBMCs. The origin of this receptor is a human donor with multiple sclerosis. This chain uses TRBV19 with TRBJ1-1, with D possibly matching TRBD1 (6 bases). CDR3: CASSISTGSNTEAFF. In nucleotides, the CDR3 is TGTGCCAGTAGTATCTCGACAGGTTCGAACACTGAAGCTTTCTTT.